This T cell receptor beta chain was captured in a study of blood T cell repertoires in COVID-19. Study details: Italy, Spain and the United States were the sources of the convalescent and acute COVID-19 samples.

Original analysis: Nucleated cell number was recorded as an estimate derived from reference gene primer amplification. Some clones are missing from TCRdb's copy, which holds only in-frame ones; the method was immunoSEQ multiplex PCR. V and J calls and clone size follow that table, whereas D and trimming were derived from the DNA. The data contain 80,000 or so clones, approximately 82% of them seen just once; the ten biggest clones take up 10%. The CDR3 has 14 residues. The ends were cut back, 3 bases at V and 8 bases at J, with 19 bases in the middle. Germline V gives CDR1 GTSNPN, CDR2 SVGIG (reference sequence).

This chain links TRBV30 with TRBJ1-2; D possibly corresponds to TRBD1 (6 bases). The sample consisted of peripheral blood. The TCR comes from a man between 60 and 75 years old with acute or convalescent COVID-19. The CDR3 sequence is CAWSREQGIGGYTF. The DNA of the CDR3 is TGTGCCTGGAGCCGCGAACAGGGAATCGGCGGCTACACCTTC.